This record concerns one T cell receptor (beta chain) sequence. The sample comes from a study of blood T cell repertoires in COVID-19. Study details: The cDNA or gDNA used as material had been derived from T cells, B-cell-depleted T cells, or PBMCs.

Germline V lookup: CDR1 SGHNT, CDR2 YENEEA. This CDR3 region has 14 residues. V shed 2 bases and J shed 1 base, with 5 bases lying between them. Authors' data handling: Reference gene primer amplification gave estimated nucleated cell counts. The repertoire was sequenced with immunoSEQ multiplex PCR; TCRdb's copy has only in-frame clones and lacks some. The V and J calls and the clone size are those of that table, but D and trimming were determined from the DNA. The sample contains roughly 170,000 clones, 85% to 90% of which appear only once. The sequencing sample was made of peripheral blood. This chain uses TRBV11-3 with TRBJ2-2, with unresolved D. The receptor comes from a man aged 65 to 85 with active or convalescent COVID-19. CDR3 sequence (DNA): TGTGCCAGCAGCTTATACAAGAACACCGGGGAGCTGTTTTTT. Protein: CASSLYKNTGELFF. Using reference TRBV11-3 and TRBJ2-2 for the parts outside the CDR3, the full variable domain is EAGVVQSPRYKIIEKKQPVAFWCNPISGHNTLYWYLQNLGQGPELLIRYENEEAVDDSQLPKDRFSAERLKGVDSTLKIQPAELGDSAVYLCASSLYKNTGELFFGEGSRLTVL.